This TCR beta chain was documented in a study of OX40 agonist ivuxolimab in advanced cancers. Study summary: Previous treatment with anti-PD-1, anti-PD-L1 or anti-CTLA-4 therapy was allowed; about 40% had received some. Study conclusions and caveats: Low normalized T-cell clonal expansion was also seen in some nonresponders. Compared with CD4+, CD8+ T cells on average had more expanded clones.

This CDR3 is 14 amino acids long. V was trimmed by 4 bases and J by 7 bases, leaving 14 bases between them. The germline gives CDR1 MNHEY, CDR2 SVGAGI. Sequencing was performed with immunoSEQ multiplex PCR; in TCRdb, only in-frame clones are kept and a portion is missing. The data hold tens of thousands of clones, with more than 85% observed a single time. Comment on this clone: Its specificity is not known.

This clonotype was sampled from an adult with an advanced solid tumor such as melanoma, head and neck, liver or kidney cancer. The chain is built from TRBV6-5 and TRBJ1-5; no clear D gene. The sample here was CD4+ or CD8+ T cells sorted from blood, taken in a trial of the OX40 agonist ivuxolimab. The CDR3 region has the DNA TGTGCCAGCAGTTTGGACCCAATCGGACAGCCCCAGCATTTT. This codes for CASSLDPIGQPQHF.